This T cell receptor (beta chain) derives from a study of T cells in Graves' hyperthyroidism and ophthalmopathy. TCR beta CDR3 region amplification was performed from RNA transcripts. In the first-round RT-PCR of the TCR CDR3, the HTBI primer set was used. From the multiplex PCR reads, TCRdb called clonotypes with MiXCR, one entry per CDR3 protein. The data show about 98,000 distinct CDR3 sequences, roughly 39% seen once. This clonotype was found many times. The sequence derives from a woman in her twenties or thirties with Graves' hyperthyroidism. The specimen sequenced was peripheral blood or thyroid tissue (not recorded which).

CDR3 amino acids: CASSVSAGEQYF. In DNA form, the CDR3 reads TGTGCCAGCAGCGTATCGGCGGGCGAGCAGTACTTC. V usage is TRBV9 and J usage is TRBJ2-7; D perhaps matches TRBD2 (5 bases). This CDR3 region has 12 residues. The V gene lost 1 base and the J gene lost 6 bases, with 8 bases spanning the gap. CDR1 is SGDLS and CDR2 is YYNGEE in the germline V gene.